This T cell receptor beta chain derives from a study of cytomegalovirus exposure and HLA in healthy donors. Study-wide context: An earlier analysis found roughly 110 million unique TCR beta sequences from 200 million or so T cells. Findings of the study overall: It was reported that TCR beta sequences correctly inferred the HLA-A and HLA-B alleles for most subjects. The authors confirmed in vitro that three CMV-associated chains were specific for CMV antigens. Per a later analysis, roughly 17,000 TCR beta sequences showed association with HLA alleles at 0.05 false discovery rate.

In its sample, this clone was seen a few times. What it binds is unknown. Amplification used 60 Vbeta primers and 13 Jbeta primers. TCRdb keeps only in-frame clones here, not all; method: immunoSEQ multiplex PCR. The data contain more than 150,000 clones, about 90% of them singletons. Germline V gene data show CDR1 as SGHAT and CDR2 as FQNNGV. CDR3 length: 14 amino acids. J lost 7 bases, V lost 5 bases, and 8 bases had no gene match. Sequenced: PBMCs. The sequence came from a girl under three years old in good health and CMV-seronegative. V is TRBV11-2 and J is TRBJ2-1, with 7 bases lining up with TRBD2. The chain's CDR3 is CASSTLGTTNEQFF. The CDR3 region has the DNA TGTGCCAGCAGCACCCTCGGGACTACAAATGAGCAGTTCTTC.